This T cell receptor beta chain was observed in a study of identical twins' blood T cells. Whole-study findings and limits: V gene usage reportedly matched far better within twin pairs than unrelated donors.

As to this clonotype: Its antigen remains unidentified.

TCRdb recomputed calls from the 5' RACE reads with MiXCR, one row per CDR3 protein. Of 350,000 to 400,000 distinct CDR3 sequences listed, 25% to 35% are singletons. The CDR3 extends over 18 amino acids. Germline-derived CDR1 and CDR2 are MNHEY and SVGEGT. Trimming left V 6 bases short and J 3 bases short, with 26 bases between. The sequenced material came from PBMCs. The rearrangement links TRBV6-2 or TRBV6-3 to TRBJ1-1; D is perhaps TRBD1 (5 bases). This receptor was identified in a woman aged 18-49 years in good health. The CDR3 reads CASSPRAAGPPRDTEAFF. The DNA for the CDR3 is TGTGCCAGCAGCCCCAGGGCTGCAGGGCCCCCTCGGGACACTGAAGCTTTCTTT.